This T cell receptor beta chain was identified in a study of cytomegalovirus exposure and HLA in healthy donors. Study-wide results and caveats: Within an earlier analysis, most TCR beta V segments proved productive either about 87% or about 30% of the time.

The CDR3 runs 15 residues. Germline V gives CDR1 SGHRS, CDR2 YFSETQ. The V segment lost 2 bases and the J segment 7 bases; nucleotides outside the gene matches: 9. Samples came from healthy bone marrow donors. Vbeta (60) and Jbeta (13) primers were used in the PCR. Repertoires were generated with immunoSEQ multiplex PCR, while TCRdb's copy carries only in-frame clones and drops some. Here the sample spans 200,000 or so clones, around 81% being singletons. With respect to this clone: Its target is not known.

Sequencing was performed on PBMCs. The sequence was collected from a woman between 18 and 29 years old in good health and CMV-seropositive. V and J are TRBV5-1 and TRBJ2-1; 7 bases map to TRBD2. The CDR3 DNA reads TGCGCCAGCAGCTTAGAAGCGGGGTTCAATAATGAGCAGTTCTTC. Amino acid sequence: CASSLEAGFNNEQFF. The entire variable domain, with the rest obtained from reference TRBV5-1 and TRBJ2-1, is as follows: KAGVTQTPRYLIKTRGQQVTLSCSPISGHRSVSWYQQTPGQGLQFLFEYFSETQRNKGNFPGRFSGRQFSNSRSEMNVSTLELGDSALYLCASSLEAGFNNEQFFGPGTRLTVL.